The present entry profiles one T cell receptor (beta chain) with its context. V lost 0 bases and J lost 5, with 22 bases in between. The germline V gene has CDR1 SNHLY and CDR2 FYNNEI. The CDR3 has 18 residues. The library tagged each cDNA molecule with unique molecular identifiers. Original processing methods: Sample-level TCR yields exhibited a median of approximately 96,000, with a range of about 23,224 to 700,000. TCRdb recomputed calls from the RACE reads with MiXCR, one row per CDR3 protein. TCRdb's processing, not the study's, gives the V and J calls here. The table shows roughly 130,000 distinct CDR3 sequences, with roughly 9% occurring only once. Sample time point: healthy volunteer bleed at 2 weeks. The starting material, unfractionated whole blood, was used for total RNA extraction. The sample originates from a study of human T cells and chemical hapten exposure.

The TCR was taken from a male donor in good health. Some clones in this sample may be carry-over from other donors' samples. Sequencing was done on a sample of whole blood. This sequence joins TRBV2 and TRBJ2-5; the D gene is possibly TRBD2 (5 bases). The CDR3 DNA sequence: TGTGCCAGCAGTGAAGCGCTATATCGGGGTCTCATGGCGGAGACCCAGTACTTC. Protein product: CASSEALYRGLMAETQYF.